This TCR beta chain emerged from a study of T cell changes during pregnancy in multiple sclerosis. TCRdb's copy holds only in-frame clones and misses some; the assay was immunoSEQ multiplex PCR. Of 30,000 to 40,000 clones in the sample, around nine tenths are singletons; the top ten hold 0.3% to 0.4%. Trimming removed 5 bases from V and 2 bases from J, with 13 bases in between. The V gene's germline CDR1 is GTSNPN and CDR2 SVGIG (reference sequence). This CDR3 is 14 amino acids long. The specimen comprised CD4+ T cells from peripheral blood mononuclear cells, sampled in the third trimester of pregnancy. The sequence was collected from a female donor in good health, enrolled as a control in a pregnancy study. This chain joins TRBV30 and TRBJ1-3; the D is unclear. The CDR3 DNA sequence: TGTGCCTGGCGGGTAGGACTCCCTGGAAACACCATATATTTT. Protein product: CAWRVGLPGNTIYF.